One and the same sample provided the 25 T cell receptor beta chains below, sequenced in a study of Graves' ophthalmopathy and Graves' hyperthyroidism. The TCR beta CDR3 regions underwent amplification from RNA transcripts. HTBI primers served in a first-round RT-PCR, which a second-round multiplex PCR followed. A single record per CDR3 protein comes from TCRdb applying MiXCR to the multiplex PCR reads. The repertoire includes about 160,000 distinct CDR3 sequences, around two fifths of them detected once, and roughly 5.2% sits in the top ten. Input material: peripheral blood. The source of these receptors is a woman aged 40 to 50 with Graves' ophthalmopathy.

Many counts were recorded for this clonotype. V gene TRBV28 combines with J gene TRBJ2-2; D call uncertain. The CDR3 is 14 residues long. Trimming left V 8 bases short and J 0 bases short, with 10 bases between. Germline V gives CDR1 MDHEN, CDR2 SYDVKM. This CDR3 reads CASGQATNTGELFF. The CDR3 nucleotides are TGTGCCAGCGGTCAGGCAACGAACACCGGGGAGCTGTTTTTT.

This chain uses TRBV12-3 or TRBV12-4 with TRBJ2-7; D not certain. The CDR3 is 13 residues long. Trimming removed 4 bases at V and 5 bases at J, with 12 bases between. The CDR3 DNA follows: TGTGCCAGCAGTTACCGACCAGGTGACGAGCAGTACTTC. Protein sequence: CASSYRPGDEQYF.

This clonotype appeared many times. V is TRBV6-2 or TRBV6-3 and J is TRBJ2-5; 7 nucleotides match TRBD2. The CDR3 contains 15 residues. CDR1 and CDR2 from the germline V gene are MNHEY and SVGEGT. J gave up 1 base and V 7 bases, and 9 bases lay outside the gene matches. The CDR3: CASTELAGSQETQYF. For the CDR3, the DNA is TGTGCCAGCACGGAATTAGCGGGTTCCCAAGAGACCCAGTACTTC.

The chain links TRBV28 to TRBJ2-7; 16 bases are a match to TRBD2. The ends lost 6 bases at V and 2 bases at J; junction bases unmatched: 13. This CDR3 is built from 19 residues. In germline, CDR1 is MDHEN, CDR2 SYDVKM. CDR3 nucleotide sequence: TGTGCCAGCAGCCCACCCCGGGGACTAGCGGGAGGGGGGACCTACGAGCAGTACTTC. It specifies CASSPPRGLAGGGTYEQYF.

There are many counts of this clonotype. This chain links TRBV15 with TRBJ2-5; D call uncertain. The length of the CDR3 is 14 residues. Deletions cut 0 bases from V and 5 bases from J, with 10 bases between. CDR1 LNHNV and CDR2 YYDKDF come from the germline V gene (reference sequence). The CDR3 coding sequence is TGTGCCACCAGCAGAGATCGTGGAGTGGAGACCCAGTACTTC. Encoded protein: CATSRDRGVETQYF.

This clonotype has a count of ten or more. The chain is built from TRBV11-2 and TRBJ2-7; 9 bases line up with TRBD2. The ends lost 5 bases at V and 2 bases at J; junction bases unmatched: 10. The CDR3 totals 16 residues. Germline lookup yields CDR1 SGHAT and CDR2 FQNNGV. The CDR3 protein is CASSRPGTSKTYEQYF. CDR3 nucleotides: TGTGCCAGCAGCCGACCAGGGACTAGCAAGACCTACGAGCAGTACTTC.

The chain links TRBV12-3 or TRBV12-4 to TRBJ1-2; D is undetermined. The CDR3 consists of 13 residues. The V end was cut by 4 bases, the J end by 4 bases, with 10 bases between. CDR3 amino acids: CASSSGRGYGYTF. For the CDR3, the DNA is TGTGCCAGCAGTTCCGGGCGCGGCTATGGCTACACCTTC.

In nucleotides, the CDR3 is TGTGCCAGCAGCGTGGGACAGGGGGGTTTTCAGCCCCAGCATTTT. Translation: CASSVGQGGFQPQHF. V is TRBV2 and J is TRBJ1-5; 11 nucleotides line up with TRBD1. Germline V gene sequence: CDR1 SNHLY, CDR2 FYNNEI. V was clipped by 6 bases and J by 6 bases; unmatched bases: 7. The CDR3 is made up of 15 amino acids. Drawing the rest from reference TRBV2 and TRBJ1-5, the complete variable domain is EPEVTQTPSHQVTQMGQEVILRCVPISNHLYFYWYRQILGQKVEFLVSFYNNEISEKSEIFDDQFSVERPDGSNFTLKIRSTKLEDSAMYFCASSVGQGGFQPQHFGDGTRLSIL.

This clonotype has ten or more counts. The gene calls are TRBV6-5 and TRBJ1-6, with TRBD1 identical over 8 bases. V shed 6 bases, J shed 6 bases, and the junction held 7 bases outside the gene matches. Germline CDR1 is MNHEY and CDR2 is SVGAGI. The CDR3 is 15 residues long. For the CDR3, the DNA is TGTGCCAGCAGCGGGACAGGTGCTAGTAATTCACCCCTCCACTTT. Its translation: CASSGTGASNSPLHF.

The V and J genes are TRBV12-3 or TRBV12-4 and TRBJ2-6; D not resolved. This CDR3 has 12 residues. Deletions cut 10 bases from V and 2 bases from J, with 6 bases between. CDR3 coding DNA: TGTGCCACCAAGACTGGGGCCAACGTCCTGACTTTC. It specifies CATKTGANVLTF.

There are many counts of this clonotype. J is TRBJ2-5 and V is TRBV30; 13 bases agree with TRBD2. CDR1 and CDR2 from the germline V gene are GTSNPN and SVGIG (reference sequence). The CDR3 is made up of 15 amino acids. J gave up 5 bases and V 5 bases, and 8 bases lay outside the gene matches. CDR3 in DNA: TGTGCCTGGGCCGGACTAGCGGGAGTGGTGGAGACCCAGTACTTC. The encoded protein is CAWAGLAGVVETQYF.

V and J are TRBV6-1 and TRBJ1-1; D gene ambiguous. This CDR3 spans 12 amino acids. The V gene lost 7 bases and the J gene lost 3 bases, with 9 bases spanning the gap. Per the germline V gene, CDR1 is MNHNS and CDR2 is SASEGT. The CDR3 nucleotides read TGTGCCAGCACATGGAGGGACACTGAAGCTTTCTTT. This encodes CASTWRDTEAFF.

This clonotype was detected many times. The chain couples TRBV6-6 to TRBJ2-2; D is possibly TRBD1 or TRBD2 (5 bases each). In germline, CDR1 is MNHNY, CDR2 SVGAGI (reference sequence). The CDR3 runs to 15 residues. V lost 6 bases and J lost 0, with 11 bases in between. CDR3 coding DNA: TGTGCCAGCAGGACCGGGACGGCGAACACCGGGGAGCTGTTTTTT. Translation: CASRTGTANTGELFF.

At least ten counts were recorded for this clonotype. The genes are TRBV29-1 and TRBJ2-2; a possible D gene is TRBD1 (5 bases). The CDR3 loop spans 15 amino acids. V was pared by 8 bases and J by 0 bases, with 16 bases between. Germline V gives CDR1 SQVTM, CDR2 ANQGSEA. Here the CDR3 DNA reads TGCAGCTCCTTAACCTCAGGGCCGAACACCGGGGAGCTGTTTTTT. It codes for CSSLTSGPNTGELFF.

CDR3 protein: CASRRGEGYSYGYTF. In DNA form, the CDR3 reads TGTGCCAGCAGGAGAGGAGAGGGGTACTCCTATGGCTACACCTTC. The chain has TRBV12-3 or TRBV12-4 and TRBJ1-2; D possibly corresponds to TRBD1 (5 bases). This CDR3 spans 15 amino acids. Trimming stripped 6 bases from V and 4 bases from J, with 18 bases between.

The V and J genes are TRBV6-2 or TRBV6-3 and TRBJ2-7, with D maybe TRBD2 (6 bases). V lost 6 bases and J lost 3, with 12 bases in between. CDR1 MNHEY and CDR2 SVGEGT come from the germline V gene. The CDR3 consists of 13 residues. DNA of the CDR3: TGTGCCAGCAGAGGGACTTCTATCTACGAGCAGTACTTC. It encodes CASRGTSIYEQYF.

In this sample, this clonotype turned up many times. The rearrangement links TRBV30 to TRBJ1-5, with D perhaps TRBD1 (5 bases). The germline gives CDR1 GTSNPN, CDR2 SVGIG (reference sequence). There are 15 residues in the CDR3. The V and J ends lost 0 bases and 4 bases respectively, with 13 bases between them. The chain's CDR3 is CAWSVTGLQNQPQHF. CDR3 in DNA: TGTGCCTGGAGTGTTACGGGACTGCAGAATCAGCCCCAGCATTTT.

This clonotype was seen only a few times. The chain recombines TRBV27 with TRBJ2-7; no clear D. The CDR3 is 15 residues long. The germline V gene encodes CDR1 MNHEY and CDR2 SMNVEV (reference sequence). Trimming removed 8 bases from V and 0 bases from J, with 17 bases in between. The chain's CDR3 is CASGWAGSSSYEQYF. CDR3 DNA sequence: TGTGCCAGCGGTTGGGCCGGCTCTAGCTCCTACGAGCAGTACTTC.

The chain joins TRBV29-1 to TRBJ1-2; 7 nucleotides agree with TRBD1. Germline V lookup: CDR1 SQVTM, CDR2 ANQGSEA. The CDR3 consists of 11 residues. V dropped 4 bases and J dropped 7; count of bases not matched to a gene: 3. CDR3 DNA sequence: TGCAGCGTTGTGACAGGGAGTGGCTACACCTTC. Translated, it gives CSVVTGSGYTF.

This clonotype was seen at least ten times. The rearrangement links TRBV7-2 to TRBJ1-3, with 9 nucleotides matching TRBD1. V trimming: 4 bases; J trimming: 8 bases; junction bases outside the gene matches: 9. The CDR3 contains 15 residues. CDR1 and CDR2 from the germline V gene are SGHTA and FQGNSA. CDR3 sequence reads: CASSSRQGGMDTIYF. Here the CDR3 DNA reads TGTGCCAGCAGCTCAAGACAGGGGGGGATGGACACCATATATTTT.

The rearrangement links TRBV5-1 to TRBJ1-1; D might be TRBD1 (5 bases). Trimming stripped 4 bases from V and 2 bases from J, with 12 bases between. The germline CDR1 and CDR2 sequences are SGHRS and YFSETQ. The length of the CDR3 is 14 residues. The chain's CDR3 is CASSVQASNTEAFF. In nucleotides, the CDR3 is TGCGCCAGCAGCGTACAGGCTTCTAACACTGAAGCTTTCTTT. Full variable domain (missing parts from reference TRBV5-1 and TRBJ1-1): KAGVTQTPRYLIKTRGQQVTLSCSPISGHRSVSWYQQTPGQGLQFLFEYFSETQRNKGNFPGRFSGRQFSNSRSEMNVSTLELGDSALYLCASSVQASNTEAFFGQGTRLTVV.

CDR3 DNA sequence: TGTGCCAGCACCCCCGGGACAAGCGTAGGCTACACCTTC. Translated: CASTPGTSVGYTF. This rearrangement joins TRBV6-1 to TRBJ1-2; maybe TRBD1 (6 bases). V lost 7 bases and J 8 bases, leaving 17 bases between the germline ends. Germline values: CDR1 MNHNS, CDR2 SASEGT. The CDR3 is made up of 13 amino acids.

This clonotype was detected ten times or more. The chain couples TRBV2 to TRBJ1-1; TRBD1 is a possible D gene (5 bases). V shed 7 bases and J shed 0 bases, with 15 bases lying between them. The CDR3 contains 15 residues. Looked up from germline, CDR1 is SNHLY and CDR2 is FYNNEI. This chain's CDR3 is CASKGRGQVNTEAFF. The CDR3 nucleotides read TGTGCCAGCAAGGGGAGGGGTCAGGTGAACACTGAAGCTTTCTTT.

The table lists this clonotype with a count of one. J is TRBJ1-5 and V is TRBV20-1; 7 positions agree with TRBD1. Trimming at V came to 6 bases and at J to 3 bases, leaving 8 bases not matched to a gene. Germline CDR1 is DFQATT and CDR2 is SNEGSKA (reference sequence). This CDR3 is built from 14 residues. The CDR3 bases are TGCAGTGCGCCAAGAGACAGGGCCAATCAGCCCCAGCATTTT. Its translation: CSAPRDRANQPQHF.

This clonotype has a count of ten or more. The chain joins TRBV18 to TRBJ2-2; D perhaps matches TRBD2 (6 bases). The CDR3 is made up of 16 amino acids. V dropped 3 bases and J dropped 2 bases, with 13 bases sitting between them. Germline-derived CDR1 and CDR2 are KGHSH and LQKENI. The CDR3 protein is CASSPYGGVNTGELFF. The CDR3 DNA reads as TGTGCCAGCTCACCGTACGGAGGGGTTAACACCGGGGAGCTGTTTTTT.